The rows below give T cell receptor beta chains drawn from one sample of a study of T cell repertoires in cytomegalovirus infection. TCRdb used MiXCR to reprocess the reads, holding one entry per CDR3 protein. The data contain about 900,000 distinct CDR3 sequences, approximately 30% of them singletons. Their specific antigens are unknown. Sample: cultured CD8+ T cells from PBMCs, taken from culture after CMV antigen stimulation. Receptor source: a human donor in good health (CMV status not recorded). Some clones in this sample may be carry-over from other donors' samples. The CDR3 runs from the conserved cysteine through the conserved F or W. The D gene is left open where the match is weak. Size is stated for part of the rows, as once, few or many counts, or as a class when the clone is expanded.

D gene	J gene	clone size	V gene	CDR3 protein	CDR3 DNA
NA	TRBJ2-2	few	TRBV6-1	CASILGYTGELFF	TGTGCCAGCATACTAGGGTACACCGGGGAGCTGTTTTTT
TRBD2	TRBJ2-4	once	TRBV5-1	CASSLTSGGAGIQYF	TGCGCCAGCAGCTTGACTAGCGGGGGGGCCGGGATTCAGTACTTC
TRBD2	TRBJ2-3	many	TRBV11-3	CASSPREGGAETDTQYF	TGTGCCAGCAGCCCCCGGGAGGGGGGGGCCGAGACAGATACGCAGTATTTT
TRBD1	TRBJ2-3	NA	TRBV5-4	CAGTAGTDTQYF	TGTGCCGGGACAGCCGGCACAGATACGCAGTATTTT
TRBD2	TRBJ2-5	NA	TRBV6-8	CASSTEAGVETQYF	TGTGCCAGCAGTACCGAAGCGGGGGTTGAGACCCAGTACTTC
TRBD1	TRBJ1-1	NA	TRBV6-4	CAGSDSYRGNTEAFF	TGTGCCGGCAGTGACTCGTACAGGGGGAACACTGAAGCTTTCTTT
NA	TRBJ1-1	NA	TRBV12-3/TRBV12-4	CASSPPLGGTEAFF	TGTGCCAGCAGTCCCCCTCTGGGAGGGACTGAAGCTTTCTTT
NA	TRBJ2-7	few	TRBV25-1	CASSEKSEGAYYEQYF	TGTGCCAGCAGTGAAAAGTCGGAAGGGGCATACTACGAGCAGTACTTC
NA	TRBJ2-2	NA	TRBV12-3/TRBV12-4	CATRHGPTGELFF	TGTGCCACCCGGCATGGACCTACCGGGGAGCTGTTTTTT
TRBD1	TRBJ2-5	NA	TRBV5-4	CASSLLTGGQETQYF	TGTGCCAGCAGCTTGCTAACAGGGGGGCAAGAGACCCAGTACTTC
NA	TRBJ1-1	many	TRBV6-1	CASTPGDMNTEAFF	TGTGCCAGCACCCCCGGAGACATGAACACTGAAGCTTTCTTT
NA	TRBJ1-5	many	TRBV27	CASSLSGGYSNQPQHF	TGTGCCAGCAGTTTATCAGGCGGGTATAGCAATCAGCCCCAGCATTTT
TRBD1	TRBJ2-5	NA	TRBV15	CATSREVWTGGGETQYF	TGTGCCACCAGCAGAGAGGTGTGGACAGGGGGTGGAGAGACCCAGTACTTC
NA	TRBJ2-1	NA	TRBV7-9	CSSSPTKNEQFF	TGTTCCAGCAGCCCAACCAAGAATGAGCAGTTCTTC
NA	TRBJ1-2	NA	TRBV2	CASKGGGNYGYTF	TGTGCCAGCAAAGGAGGGGGAAACTATGGCTACACCTTC
NA	TRBJ1-6	NA	TRBV6-2/TRBV6-3	CASSYSSGHRPLHF	TGTGCCAGCAGTTACTCGAGCGGGCATCGGCCCCTCCACTTT
TRBD2	TRBJ2-7	NA	TRBV2	CASKGLAIGGDYEQYF	TGTGCCAGCAAGGGACTAGCTATCGGGGGGGACTACGAGCAGTACTTC
NA	TRBJ1-2	NA	TRBV27	CASRTSGSYGYTF	TGTGCCAGCAGGACGTCGGGGTCCTATGGCTACACCTTC
TRBD2	TRBJ2-3	NA	TRBV10-3	CAITPGLVTDTQYF	TGTGCCATCACCCCGGGACTAGTCACAGATACGCAGTATTTT
TRBD1	TRBJ1-4	NA	TRBV5-1	CASSLADRGAFFVDEKLFF	TGCGCCAGCAGCTTGGCGGACAGGGGCGCCTTTTTCGTGGATGAAAAACTGTTTTTT
NA	TRBJ1-1	NA	TRBV28	CASSLGAPVSEAFF	TGTGCCAGCAGTTTAGGGGCTCCGGTAAGTGAAGCTTTCTTT
NA	TRBJ2-6	NA	TRBV7-9	CASSSGVMNSGANVLTF	TGTGCCAGCAGCTCAGGGGTCATGAACTCTGGGGCCAACGTCCTGACTTTC
NA	TRBJ2-2	NA	TRBV27	CASRPGAENTGELFF	TGTGCCAGCAGGCCTGGGGCAGAGAACACCGGGGAGCTGTTTTTT
TRBD1	TRBJ1-6	few	TRBV28	CASSETGGHNSPLHF	TGTGCCAGCAGTGAGACAGGGGGCCATAATTCACCCCTCCACTTT
TRBD2	TRBJ2-5	many	TRBV6-5	CASSYREGGGAKTQYF	TGTGCCAGCAGTTACAGAGAGGGCGGGGGGGCGAAGACCCAGTACTTC
TRBD1	TRBJ1-2	few	TRBV27	CASSFRWTGLRYGYTF	TGTGCCAGCAGCTTTCGTTGGACAGGGTTGCGGTACGGCTACACCTTC
NA	TRBJ2-2	NA	TRBV19	CASTDTPNTGELFF	TGTGCCAGCACGGACACACCGAACACCGGGGAGCTGTTTTTT
TRBD1	TRBJ1-5	NA	TRBV6-8	CASMLGGWSNQPQHF	TGTGCCAGCATGTTAGGGGGCTGGAGCAATCAGCCCCAGCATTTT
TRBD1	TRBJ1-5	NA	TRBV6-2/TRBV6-3	CASSYSGQTNQPQHF	TGTGCCAGCAGTTACTCGGGACAGACAAATCAGCCCCAGCATTTT
TRBD1	TRBJ1-1	many	TRBV7-2	CASSLDWDSRLGAEAFF	TGTGCCAGCAGCCTAGACTGGGACAGTCGCTTGGGCGCTGAAGCTTTCTTT
NA	TRBJ1-1	NA	TRBV2	CASSVKAGDTEAFF	TGTGCCAGCAGTGTAAAGGCGGGAGACACTGAAGCTTTCTTT
NA	TRBJ2-3	many	TRBV6-5	CASSYTGTDTQYF	TGTGCCAGCAGTTACACAGGGACAGATACGCAGTATTTT
NA	TRBJ2-7	NA	TRBV19	CASRGNGGYEQYF	TGTGCCAGCCGGGGGAACGGTGGCTACGAGCAGTACTTC
TRBD2	TRBJ2-3	NA	TRBV7-9	CASRLTSGGSVDTQYF	TGTGCCAGCAGGCTGACTAGCGGGGGGTCCGTAGATACGCAGTATTTT
NA	TRBJ1-2	NA	TRBV19	CASSIWAGRYYGYTF	TGTGCCAGTAGTATATGGGCAGGGAGGTACTATGGCTACACCTTC
NA	TRBJ1-3	few	TRBV11-2	CASSLDPGNTIYF	TGTGCCAGCAGCTTAGATCCCGGAAACACCATATATTTT
NA	TRBJ2-2	NA	TRBV12-3/TRBV12-4	CASRLPGGSSGELFF	TGTGCCAGCAGGCTCCCTGGGGGCAGTAGCGGGGAGCTGTTTTTT
NA	TRBJ1-2	NA	TRBV27	CASKIGGGYTF	TGTGCCAGCAAAATAGGGGGAGGCTACACCTTC
TRBD1	TRBJ1-2	NA	TRBV2	CASSGQGIYGYTF	TGTGCCAGCAGCGGACAGGGTATCTATGGCTACACCTTC
NA	TRBJ2-1	NA	TRBV7-9	CASSSAGAPNEQFF	TGTGCCAGCAGCTCCGCGGGGGCGCCGAATGAGCAGTTCTTC
NA	TRBJ1-1	NA	TRBV5-1	CASSQVDANTEAFF	TGCGCCAGCAGCCAAGTGGACGCGAACACTGAAGCTTTCTTT
NA	TRBJ2-1	many	TRBV7-8	CASSLFGSPSYNEQFF	TGTGCCAGCAGCTTATTTGGGAGCCCGTCGTACAATGAGCAGTTCTTC
NA	TRBJ2-7	once	TRBV9	CASSVGSAGEQYF	TGTGCCAGCAGCGTAGGGTCAGCGGGCGAGCAGTACTTC
NA	TRBJ2-1	NA	TRBV29-1	CSVSSGTGNEQFF	TGCAGCGTGTCTAGCGGGACAGGGAATGAGCAGTTCTTC